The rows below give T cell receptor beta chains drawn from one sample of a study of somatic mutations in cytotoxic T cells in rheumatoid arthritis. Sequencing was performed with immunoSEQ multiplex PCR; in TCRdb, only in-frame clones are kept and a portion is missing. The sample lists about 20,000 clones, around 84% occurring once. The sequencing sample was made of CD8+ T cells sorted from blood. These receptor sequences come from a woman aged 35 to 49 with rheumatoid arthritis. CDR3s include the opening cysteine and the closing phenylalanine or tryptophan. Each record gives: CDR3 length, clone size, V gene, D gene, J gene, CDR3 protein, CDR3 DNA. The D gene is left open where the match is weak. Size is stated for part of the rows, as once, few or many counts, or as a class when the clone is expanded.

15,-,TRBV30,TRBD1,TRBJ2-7,CAWATPGTGTYEQYF,TGTGCCTGGGCCACTCCCGGGACAGGGACATACGAGCAGTACTTC
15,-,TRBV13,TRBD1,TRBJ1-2,CASSLRDRGFYGYTF,TGTGCCAGCAGCCTCCGGGACAGGGGCTTTTATGGCTACACCTTC
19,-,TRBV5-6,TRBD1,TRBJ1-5,CVSRPHRGELFQENQPQHF,TGTGTCAGCAGGCCCCACAGGGGAGAACTTTTCCAGGAGAATCAGCCCCAGCATTTT
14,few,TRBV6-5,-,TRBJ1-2,CASSQGHSSYGYTF,TGTGCCAGCAGTCAGGGACATTCCTCCTATGGCTACACCTTC
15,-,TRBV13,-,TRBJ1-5,CASSPGGGGNQPQHF,TGTGCCAGCAGCCCCGGGGGAGGTGGAAATCAGCCCCAGCATTTT
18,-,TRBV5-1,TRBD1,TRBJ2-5,CASSLPGTGKLRQETQYF,TGCGCCAGCAGCCTCCCCGGGACAGGGAAGTTGCGCCAAGAGACCCAGTACTTC
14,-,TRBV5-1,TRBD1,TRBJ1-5,CASSLTGANQPQHF,TGCGCCAGCAGCCTTACAGGGGCCAATCAGCCCCAGCATTTT
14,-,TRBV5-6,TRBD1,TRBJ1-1,CASSLGQGNAEAFF,TGTGCCAGCAGCTTAGGACAGGGGAACGCTGAAGCTTTCTTT
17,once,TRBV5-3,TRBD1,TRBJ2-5,CARSLARDRDHQETQYF,TGTGCCAGAAGCTTGGCCCGGGACAGGGATCACCAAGAGACCCAGTACTTC
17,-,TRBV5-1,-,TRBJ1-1,CASSLEVSFELGAEAFF,TGCGCCAGCAGCTTGGAGGTTTCCTTCGAGTTGGGCGCTGAAGCTTTCTTT
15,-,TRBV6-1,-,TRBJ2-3,CASSQGDSSTDTQYF,TGTGCCAGCAGCCAAGGGGACTCTAGCACAGATACGCAGTATTTT
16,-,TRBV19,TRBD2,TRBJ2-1,CASSIVAGGAYNEQFF,TGTGCCAGTAGTATAGTAGCGGGGGGAGCCTACAATGAGCAGTTCTTC
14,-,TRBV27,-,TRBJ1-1,CASSVFRTHTEAFF,TGTGCCAGCAGTGTCTTCAGAACCCACACTGAAGCTTTCTTT
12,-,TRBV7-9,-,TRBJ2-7,CASSLSQDEQYF,TGTGCCAGCAGCTTGAGCCAAGACGAGCAGTACTTC
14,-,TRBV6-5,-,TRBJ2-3,CASTPLKGAYTQYF,TGTGCCAGCACTCCCCTGAAAGGGGCGTATACGCAGTATTTT
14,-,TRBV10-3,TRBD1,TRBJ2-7,CAISEPGQGYEQYF,TGTGCCATCAGTGAGCCGGGACAGGGTTACGAGCAGTACTTC
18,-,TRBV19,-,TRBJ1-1,CASSIFLYGQGLDTEAFF,TGTGCCAGTAGTATCTTCTTATACGGGCAGGGGCTGGACACTGAAGCTTTCTTT
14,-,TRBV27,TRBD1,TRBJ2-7,CASKIGGASYEQYF,TGTGCCAGCAAGATAGGGGGCGCTTCCTACGAGCAGTACTTC
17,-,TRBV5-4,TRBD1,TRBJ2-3,CASSSPGQGAWADTQYF,TGTGCCAGCAGCTCGCCCGGACAGGGGGCTTGGGCAGATACGCAGTATTTT
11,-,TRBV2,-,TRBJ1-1,CASSGGLEAFF,TGTGCCAGCAGCGGGGGGTTGGAAGCTTTCTTT
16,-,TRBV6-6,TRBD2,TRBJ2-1,CASSYISGDSYNEQFF,TGTGCCAGCAGTTACATCAGCGGGGACTCCTACAATGAGCAGTTCTTC
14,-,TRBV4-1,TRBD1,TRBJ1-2,CASSQGQGSQGYTF,TGCGCCAGCAGCCAGGGACAGGGAAGCCAAGGCTACACCTTC
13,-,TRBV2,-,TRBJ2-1,CASEGRPMDEQFF,TGTGCCAGCGAAGGCAGGCCTATGGATGAGCAGTTCTTC
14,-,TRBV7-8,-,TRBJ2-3,CASSHRDFMDTQYF,TGTGCCAGCAGCCACCGGGATTTCATGGATACGCAGTATTTT
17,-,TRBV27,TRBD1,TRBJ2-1,CASSLDWTGEGYNEQFF,TGTGCCAGCAGTTTGGACTGGACAGGGGAAGGGTACAATGAGCAGTTCTTC
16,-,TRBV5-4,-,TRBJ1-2,CASSRPGDEANYGYTF,TGTGCCAGCAGCCGCCCGGGGGATGAAGCTAACTATGGCTACACCTTC
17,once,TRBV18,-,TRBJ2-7,CASSPELRTARPYEQYF,TGTGCCAGCTCACCCGAACTCCGGACAGCCAGACCCTACGAGCAGTACTTC
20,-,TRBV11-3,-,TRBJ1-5,CASSLVTPEFTPRCNQPQHF,TGTGCCAGCAGCTTAGTGACACCTGAATTCACTCCCCGCTGCAATCAGCCCCAGCATTTT
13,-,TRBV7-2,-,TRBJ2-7,CASSLTAYYEQYF,TGTGCCAGCAGCCTCACAGCTTACTACGAGCAGTACTTC
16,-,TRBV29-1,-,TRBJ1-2,CSVEAPGLWAGWGYTF,TGCAGCGTTGAAGCCCCGGGGCTCTGGGCGGGATGGGGCTACACCTTC
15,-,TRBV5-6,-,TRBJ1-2,CASSLDGTPNYGYTF,TGTGCCAGCAGCTTGGATGGGACACCTAACTATGGCTACACCTTC
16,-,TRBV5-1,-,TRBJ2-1,CASSSSGDSSYNEQFF,TGCGCCAGCAGTAGTTCAGGGGATAGCTCCTACAATGAGCAGTTCTTC
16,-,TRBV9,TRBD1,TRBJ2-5,CASSVEGTGNGETQYF,TGTGCCAGCAGCGTAGAAGGGACAGGGAACGGGGAGACCCAGTACTTC
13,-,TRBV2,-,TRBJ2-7,CASTDSLSYEQYF,TGTGCCAGCACGGACAGTCTCTCCTACGAGCAGTACTTC
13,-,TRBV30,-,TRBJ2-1,CAWTSRSYNEQFF,TGTGCCTGGACTTCGAGGTCCTACAATGAGCAGTTCTTC
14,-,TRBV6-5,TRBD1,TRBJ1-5,CASDHRGTDQPQHF,TGTGCCAGCGACCACAGGGGGACCGATCAGCCCCAGCATTTT
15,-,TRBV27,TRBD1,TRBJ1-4,CASSPTGYNNEKLFF,TGTGCCAGCAGTCCGACAGGGTATAATAATGAAAAACTGTTTTTT